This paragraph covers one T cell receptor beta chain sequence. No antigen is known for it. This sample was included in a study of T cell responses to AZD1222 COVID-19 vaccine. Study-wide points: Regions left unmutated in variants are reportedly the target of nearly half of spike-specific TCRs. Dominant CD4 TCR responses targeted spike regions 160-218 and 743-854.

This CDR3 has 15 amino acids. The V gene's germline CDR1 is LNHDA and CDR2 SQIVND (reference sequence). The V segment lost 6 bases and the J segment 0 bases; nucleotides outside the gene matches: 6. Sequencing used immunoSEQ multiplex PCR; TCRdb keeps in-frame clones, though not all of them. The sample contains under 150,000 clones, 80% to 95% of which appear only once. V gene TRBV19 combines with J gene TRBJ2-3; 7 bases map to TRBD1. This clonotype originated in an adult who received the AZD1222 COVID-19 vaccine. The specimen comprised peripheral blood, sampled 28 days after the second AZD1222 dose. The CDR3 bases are TGTGCCAGTAGCCGGGACAGCCCTAGCACAGATACGCAGTATTTT. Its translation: CASSRDSPSTDTQYF.